This T cell receptor (beta chain) was observed in a study of cytomegalovirus exposure and HLA in healthy donors (dated by TCRdb to 2017 to 2019). Notes on the research overall: An earlier analysis of roughly 570 of the donors reported about 300 Gb of sequence data and 117 million unique TCR beta sequences obtained from approximately 180 million T cells. Around 320 gigabases of sequencing data and around 87 million unique TCR sequences were included in an early release covering 500 to 750 HLA-typed donors. Of the approximately 370 genotyped donors, approximately 81% were placed in the genetic ancestry cluster associated with self-reported Caucasian donors. The study aimed to test whether cataloging public T cell receptors could reveal signatures of past pathogen exposure. The T cell repertoires of 666 subjects were profiled by immunosequencing and related to cytomegalovirus serostatus. Along with the roughly 610-subject first cohort, a separate validation cohort of more than 90 different subjects was used. To predict cytomegalovirus infection status, the study combined high-throughput TCR immunosequencing, statistical association of individual TCRs with disease status, and machine learning. To study patterns of TCR occurrence, a later analysis re-analyzed previously published TCR beta repertoires from under 750 donors and added high-resolution HLA genotyping. In the later analysis, no new phenotypic data were used to find candidate immune exposures; instead, reliance was placed on TCR beta sequences and their occurrence across donors. An earlier analysis of around 540 of the donors applied high-throughput TCR beta sequencing to assess whether each TCR beta V gene segment acted as functional or pseudogenic. Alongside the repertoire data, information on donor age, sex, ethnicity and CMV serostatus was compiled. A later genetic analysis took genome-wide SNP genotypes for about 55% of the 666 donors and used that subset as a discovery cohort. Every repertoire in the discovery cohort had been generated on one and the same sequencing platform. HLA typing covered class I and class II loci at four-digit resolution. The number of donors typed differed by locus, with about 629-630 for A, B, C, DRB1 and DQB1, roughly 520 for DQA1, about 610 for DPA1, and around 460 for DPB1. Several DR-DQ haplotypes were handled as single units for association and clustering because linkage in the cohort was strong. Among several hundred genotyped donors of the cohort, an average of approximately 240,000 unique TCR beta nucleotide sequences was sequenced per donor, of which approximately 18% were non-productive.

The cohort consisted of 650 to 700 healthy bone marrow donors. At the time of sampling, every cohort member was nominally healthy, though immune exposures that went unrecorded were likely present. The donor tested CMV seropositive and was one of the 289 seropositive cohort members. Each donor provided a peripheral blood sample, and peripheral blood mononuclear cells were used for TCR beta sequencing. The Qiagen DNeasy Blood Extraction Kit was used to extract genomic DNA from the blood cell samples. The paper's findings and limits, for the study overall: HLA typing was unavailable for some donors at each locus, so association tests used only the typed subset. In a later analysis, HLA-associated TCR beta chains were found to be more clonally expanded and to have lower generation probabilities than equally common non-associated chains. The sequencing pipeline was judged likely to have produced a cluster of highly shared sequence variants as a technical artifact. In vitro tests confirmed that a few of the cytomegalovirus-associated TCR beta chains recognize cytomegalovirus antigens. The earlier analysis of 587 of the donors excluded some 15 rarely observed V segments, including chromosome 9 orphons, because counts were too low. When HLA alleles, especially DR and DQ, strongly co-occurred, TCR associations were difficult to assign to individual alleles. In a later genetic analysis, fewer N-insertions in productive TCRs were reported among donors in an Asian-associated ancestry cluster than the roughly 700-donor mean. Because the 87-base-pair reads could not distinguish some IMGT-functional V segments, including TRBV6-2 and TRBV6-3, those segments were excluded. In a later analysis, the rate of TCR association differed among HLA loci, with DRB1 alleles having the most associated TCRs and HLA-C alleles having the fewest. A further reported finding was that TCR beta sequences accurately predicted the HLA-A and HLA-B alleles for most subjects in the first cohort. V-gene and J-gene trimming of TCR beta chains was associated with a missense DCLRE1C variant in a later genetic analysis, and the association was replicated in an independent cohort. Broadly in line with IMGT annotations, most TCR beta V segments showed up in productive rearrangements about 87% or about 30% of the time in an earlier analysis of several hundred of the donors. Roughly uniform sequencing depth across donors was assumed in presence/absence analyses, although this assumption may not hold. Linkage disequilibrium might explain the correlated functional status among segregating V segments, but an unknown experimental factor could not be excluded. Most TCR sequences were observed very rarely across donors, whereas some public TCRs were present in many individuals. The authors suggested that the approach could potentially be generalized to other disease states and immunological phenotypes. According to a later analysis, most CMV-associated TCR beta chains appeared to be HLA-restricted, and the HLA associations seemed to be driven largely by CMV exposure. The study gave a list of 150 to 200 TCR beta chains associated with cytomegalovirus. Cytomegalovirus status was reported to be diagnosed by the classifier with high specificity and sensitivity in both the original and validation cohorts. According to a later analysis, parvovirus B19, influenza, CMV and Epstein-Barr virus appeared linked to several top co-occurrence clusters. The only immune exposure information available for the cohort was CMV serostatus. The cohort was sequenced for TCR beta chains only, and without alpha or paired-chain data the features that could be detected were limited. A later analysis associated about 17,000 TCR beta sequences with specific HLA alleles at a false discovery rate of 0.05.

The CDR3 contains 17 residues, cysteine and phenylalanine counted. Kept here is only the CDR3 DNA, which spans 51 bases and is read in frame from base 1. CDR1 and CDR2 are read off the germline V gene (reference sequence) as LNHNV and YYDKDF. At the junction V is shortened by 4 bases and J by 3 bases; bases outside the gene matches: 9. Library creation used the immunoSEQ multiplex PCR assay. For the multiplex PCR, a mixture combining 60 forward primers for TCR Vbeta segments and 13 reverse primers for TCR Jbeta segments was used. A multiplex PCR assay on genomic DNA amplified the CDR3 region of rearranged TCR beta genes. On the Illumina HiSeq System, the amplified TCR beta libraries were sequenced as 87-base-pair reads. The authors' pipeline ran thus. Across the 600 to 700 repertoires, a later analysis counted 78 million or so unique TCR beta chains, 9.5 million to 12 million of which were shared by at least two donors. To remove PCR and sequencing errors, raw reads were error-corrected and collapsed into unique sequences using a nearest-neighbor algorithm that merged closely related sequences. To assign V, D and J gene segments, CDR3 sequences were aligned to IMGT reference sequences. Each retained sequence needed at least a six-nucleotide match to both a V gene segment and a J gene segment. A rearrangement counted as productive if the CDR3 had no stop codons and remained in frame with V and J, and every other rearrangement counted as non-productive. CDR3 was defined by IMGT convention, running from the second conserved V-encoded cysteine to the conserved J-encoded phenylalanine. The earlier analysis of approximately 590 of the donors excluded any sequence lacking an unambiguous match to a single V gene segment. An earlier analysis of several hundred of the donors classified V segments as functional when productive rearrangements were above 56.7% and as segregating when the standard deviation between donors was above 5%. A statistical classification framework was developed to diagnose cytomegalovirus status using the catalog of TCR beta chain sequences. A later analysis assigned V and J genes by comparing TCR nucleotide sequences with IMGT/GENE-DB human TR gene sequences. Using the TCRdist pipeline, a later analysis assigned CDR3 sequences along with most-parsimonious VDJ recombination scenarios. A later analysis defined each TCR beta chain by its CDR3 amino acid sequence plus V-gene family, and excluded reads lacking a unique V-gene family. To address suspected cross-contamination and a sequencing artifact, a later analysis removed 592 highly shared, low-generation-probability nucleotide sequences. For each public chain, a later analysis derived a clonal expansion index from normalized ranks of inferred template counts within each repertoire. A later analysis computed generation probabilities with a VDJ recombination model fitted to out-of-frame rearrangements, and checked the results against IGoR. Hypergeometric tests were used in a later analysis to score TCR-TCR, TCR-HLA and TCR-CMV co-occurrence, with a repertoire-size bias correction applied to the TCR pairs. False discovery rates were estimated in a later analysis by permuting HLA or CMV assignments 20 times. In a later analysis, co-occurring TCRs were grouped with DBSCAN, and TCRdist sequence similarity was added when clustering was performed within HLA-allele-positive subsets. For co-occurrence clustering, repertoires with fewer than 30,000 or more than 120,000 public chains were excluded, along with roughly 5 repertoires with anomalous nucleotide sharing. TCRdb limited this immuneACCESS table to in-frame rearrangements with V and J called. A share of clones is missing; checked studies link under half to unresolved V genes, and the rest is unexplained. Clonal size and the V and J genes are those of that table, whereas D and trimming came from the DNA. This sample lists tens of thousands of clones; approximately 70% were detected once. The top ten hold less than 25% of the sample.

For this clone: Its cognate antigen has yet to be identified. Base qualities are not provided; no much larger clone lies one nucleotide away.

The clonotype comes from a man aged 35 to 55 in good health and CMV-seropositive. The rearranged chain carries TRBV15 and TRBJ2-7, with 13 bases matching TRBD2. The sequenced sample consisted of PBMCs. The DNA sequence follows: TGTGCCACCAGCAAGCCTACGGGACTAGCGGGGTACTACGAGCAGTACTTC. Its product reads: CATSKPTGLAGYYEQYF. This CDR3, with the reference TRBV15 and TRBJ2-7 proteins standing in past its ends, gives the full variable domain DAMVIQNPRYQVTQFGKPVTLSCSQTLNHNVMYWYQQKSSQAPKLLFHYYDKDFNNEADTPDNFQSRRPNTSFCFLDIRSPGLGDTAMYLCATSKPTGLAGYYEQYFGPGTRLTVT.